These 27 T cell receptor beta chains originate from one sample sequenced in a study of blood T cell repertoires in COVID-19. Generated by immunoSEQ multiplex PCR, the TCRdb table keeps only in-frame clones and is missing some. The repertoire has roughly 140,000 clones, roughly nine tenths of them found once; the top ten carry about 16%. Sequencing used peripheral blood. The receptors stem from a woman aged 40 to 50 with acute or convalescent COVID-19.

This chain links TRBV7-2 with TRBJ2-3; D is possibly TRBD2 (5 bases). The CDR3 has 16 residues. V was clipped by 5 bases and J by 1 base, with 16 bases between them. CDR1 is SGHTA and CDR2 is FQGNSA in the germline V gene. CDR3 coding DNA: TGTGCCAGCAGCCCAGGAGGTAGGGTCCGCACAGATACGCAGTATTTT. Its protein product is CASSPGGRVRTDTQYF.

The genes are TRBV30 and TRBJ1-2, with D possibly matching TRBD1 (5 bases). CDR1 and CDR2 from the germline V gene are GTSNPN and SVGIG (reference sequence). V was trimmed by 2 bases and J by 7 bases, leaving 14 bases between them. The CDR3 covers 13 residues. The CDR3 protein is CAWSHQGGTGYTF. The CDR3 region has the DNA TGTGCCTGGAGTCACCAGGGAGGGACTGGCTACACCTTC.

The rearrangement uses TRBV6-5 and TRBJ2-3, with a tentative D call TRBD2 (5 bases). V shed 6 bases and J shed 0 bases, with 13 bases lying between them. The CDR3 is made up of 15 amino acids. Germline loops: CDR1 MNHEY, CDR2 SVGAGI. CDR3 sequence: CASRRVASSTDTQYF. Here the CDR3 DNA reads TGTGCCAGCAGACGCGTAGCGAGTAGCACAGATACGCAGTATTTT.

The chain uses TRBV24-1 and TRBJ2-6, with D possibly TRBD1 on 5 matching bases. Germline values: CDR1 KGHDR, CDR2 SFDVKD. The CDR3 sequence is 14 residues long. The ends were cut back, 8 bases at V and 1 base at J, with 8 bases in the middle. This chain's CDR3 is CATNSGSGANVLTF. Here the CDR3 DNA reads TGTGCCACCAATTCAGGGTCTGGGGCCAACGTCCTGACTTTC.

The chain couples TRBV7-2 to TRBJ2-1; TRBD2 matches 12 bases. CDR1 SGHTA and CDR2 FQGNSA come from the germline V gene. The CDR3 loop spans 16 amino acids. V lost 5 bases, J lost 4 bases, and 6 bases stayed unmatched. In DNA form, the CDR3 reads TGTGCCAGCAGCCCGACTAGCGGGAGAGGTTACAATGAGCAGTTCTTC. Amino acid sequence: CASSPTSGRGYNEQFF.

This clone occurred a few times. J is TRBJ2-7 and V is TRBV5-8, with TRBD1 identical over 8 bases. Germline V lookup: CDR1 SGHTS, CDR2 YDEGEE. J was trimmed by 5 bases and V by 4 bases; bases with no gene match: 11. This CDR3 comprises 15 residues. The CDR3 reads CASSPGQGHFDEQYF. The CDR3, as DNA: TGTGCCAGCAGCCCCGGACAGGGTCATTTTGACGAGCAGTACTTC.

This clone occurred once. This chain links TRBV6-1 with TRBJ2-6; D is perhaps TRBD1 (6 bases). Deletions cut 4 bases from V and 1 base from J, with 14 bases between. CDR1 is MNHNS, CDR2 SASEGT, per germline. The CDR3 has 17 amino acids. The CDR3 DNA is TGTGCCAGCAGTGGAGGGGGAACGAATTCTGGGGCCAACGTCCTGACTTTC. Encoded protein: CASSGGGTNSGANVLTF.

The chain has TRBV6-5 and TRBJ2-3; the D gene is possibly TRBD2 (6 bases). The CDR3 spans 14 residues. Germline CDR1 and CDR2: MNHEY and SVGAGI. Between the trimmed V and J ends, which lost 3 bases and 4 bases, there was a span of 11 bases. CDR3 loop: CASSYMRDADTQYF. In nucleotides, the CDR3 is TGTGCCAGCAGTTATATGCGGGACGCAGATACGCAGTATTTT.

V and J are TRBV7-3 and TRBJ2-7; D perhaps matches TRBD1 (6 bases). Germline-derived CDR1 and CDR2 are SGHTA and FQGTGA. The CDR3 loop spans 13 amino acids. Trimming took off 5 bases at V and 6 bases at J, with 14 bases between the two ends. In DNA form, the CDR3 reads TGTGCCAGCAGCCCCACAGGGTCTCGCGAGCAGTACTTC. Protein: CASSPTGSREQYF.

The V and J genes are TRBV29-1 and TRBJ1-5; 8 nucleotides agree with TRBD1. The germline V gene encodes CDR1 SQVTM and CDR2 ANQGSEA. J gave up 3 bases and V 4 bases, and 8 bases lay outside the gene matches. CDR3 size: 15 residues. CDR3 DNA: TGCAGCGTTGCGTTTCCAGGGGGCGACAATCAGCCCCAGCATTTT. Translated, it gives CSVAFPGGDNQPQHF.

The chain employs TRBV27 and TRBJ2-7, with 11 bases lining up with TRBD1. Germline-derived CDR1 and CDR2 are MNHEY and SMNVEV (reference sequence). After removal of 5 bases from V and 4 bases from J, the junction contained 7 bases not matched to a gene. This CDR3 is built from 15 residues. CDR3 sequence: CASSQAGQGAYEQYF. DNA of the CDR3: TGTGCCAGCAGTCAAGCAGGACAGGGGGCTTACGAGCAGTACTTC.

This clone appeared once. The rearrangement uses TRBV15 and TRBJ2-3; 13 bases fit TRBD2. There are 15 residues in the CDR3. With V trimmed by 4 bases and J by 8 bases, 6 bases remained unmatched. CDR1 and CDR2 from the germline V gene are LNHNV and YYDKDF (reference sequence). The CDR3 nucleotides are TGTGCCACCAGCACTGGACTAGCGGGGGTTCTTACGCAGTATTTT. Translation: CATSTGLAGVLTQYF.

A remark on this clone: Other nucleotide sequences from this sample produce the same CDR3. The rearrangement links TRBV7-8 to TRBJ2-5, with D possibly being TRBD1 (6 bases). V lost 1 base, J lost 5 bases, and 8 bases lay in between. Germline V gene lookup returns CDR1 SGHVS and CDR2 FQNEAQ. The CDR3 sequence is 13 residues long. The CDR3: CASSLDRVETQYF. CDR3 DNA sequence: TGTGCCAGCAGCTTAGACAGGGTCGAGACCCAGTACTTC.

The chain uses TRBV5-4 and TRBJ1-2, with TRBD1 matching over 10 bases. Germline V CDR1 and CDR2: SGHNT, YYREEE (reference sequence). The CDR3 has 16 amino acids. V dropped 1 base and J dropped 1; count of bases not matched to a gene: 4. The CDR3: CASSLLTGGLNYGYTF. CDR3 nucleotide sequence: TGTGCCAGCAGCTTGTTGACAGGGGGCCTTAACTATGGCTACACCTTC.

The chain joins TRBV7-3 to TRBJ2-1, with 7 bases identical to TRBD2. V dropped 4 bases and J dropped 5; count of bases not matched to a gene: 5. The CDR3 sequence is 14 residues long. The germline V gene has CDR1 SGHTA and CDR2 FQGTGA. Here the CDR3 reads CASSYRTSNNEQFF. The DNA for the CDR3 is TGTGCCAGCAGCTACCGGACTAGTAACAATGAGCAGTTCTTC.

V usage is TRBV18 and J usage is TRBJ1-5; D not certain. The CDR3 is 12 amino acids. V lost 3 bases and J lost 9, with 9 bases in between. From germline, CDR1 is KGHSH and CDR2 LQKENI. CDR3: CASSPREGPQHF. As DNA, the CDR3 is TGTGCCAGCTCACCTAGGGAGGGGCCCCAGCATTTT.

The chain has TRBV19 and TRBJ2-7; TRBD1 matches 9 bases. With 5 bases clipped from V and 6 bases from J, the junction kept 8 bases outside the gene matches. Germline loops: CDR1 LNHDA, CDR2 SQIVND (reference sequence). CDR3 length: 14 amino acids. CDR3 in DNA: TGTGCCAGTAGTCCCGGACAGGGGCGGGGCGAGCAGTACTTC. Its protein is CASSPGQGRGEQYF.

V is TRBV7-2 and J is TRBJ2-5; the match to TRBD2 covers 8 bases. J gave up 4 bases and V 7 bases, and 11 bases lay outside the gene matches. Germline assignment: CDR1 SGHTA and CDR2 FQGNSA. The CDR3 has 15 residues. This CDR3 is CASTQGTSVRETQYF. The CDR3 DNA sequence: TGTGCCAGCACCCAGGGGACTAGTGTTAGAGAGACCCAGTACTTC.

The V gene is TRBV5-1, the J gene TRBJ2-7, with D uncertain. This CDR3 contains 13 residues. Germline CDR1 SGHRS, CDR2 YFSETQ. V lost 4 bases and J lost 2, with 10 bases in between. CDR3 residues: CASSLKATYEQYF. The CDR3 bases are TGCGCCAGCAGCCTCAAAGCGACCTACGAGCAGTACTTC.

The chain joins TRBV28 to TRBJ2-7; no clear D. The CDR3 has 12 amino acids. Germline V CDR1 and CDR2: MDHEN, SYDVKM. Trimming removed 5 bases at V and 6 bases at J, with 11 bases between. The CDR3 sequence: CASSPLTGEQYF. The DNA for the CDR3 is TGTGCCAGCAGTCCACTGACGGGCGAGCAGTACTTC.

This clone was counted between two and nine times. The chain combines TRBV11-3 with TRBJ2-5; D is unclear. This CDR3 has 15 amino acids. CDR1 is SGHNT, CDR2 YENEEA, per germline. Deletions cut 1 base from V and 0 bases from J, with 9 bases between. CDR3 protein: CASSLVPQYQETQYF. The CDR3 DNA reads TGTGCCAGCAGCTTAGTACCACAGTACCAAGAGACCCAGTACTTC. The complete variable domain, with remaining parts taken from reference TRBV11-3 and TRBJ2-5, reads EAGVVQSPRYKIIEKKQPVAFWCNPISGHNTLYWYLQNLGQGPELLIRYENEEAVDDSQLPKDRFSAERLKGVDSTLKIQPAELGDSAVYLCASSLVPQYQETQYFGPGTRLLVL.

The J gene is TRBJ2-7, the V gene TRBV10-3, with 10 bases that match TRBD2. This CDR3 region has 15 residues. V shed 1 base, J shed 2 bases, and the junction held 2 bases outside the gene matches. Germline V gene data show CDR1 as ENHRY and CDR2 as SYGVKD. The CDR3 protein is CAISEFTSGAYEQYF. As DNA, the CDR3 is TGTGCCATCAGTGAGTTTACTAGCGGGGCCTACGAGCAGTACTTC.

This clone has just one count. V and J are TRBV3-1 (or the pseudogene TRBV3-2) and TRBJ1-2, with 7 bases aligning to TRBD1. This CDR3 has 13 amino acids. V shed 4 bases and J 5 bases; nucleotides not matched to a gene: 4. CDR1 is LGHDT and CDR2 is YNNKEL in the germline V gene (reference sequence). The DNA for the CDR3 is TGTGCCAGCAGCCCGCAGGGGGGATATGGCTACACCTTC. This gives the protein CASSPQGGYGYTF.

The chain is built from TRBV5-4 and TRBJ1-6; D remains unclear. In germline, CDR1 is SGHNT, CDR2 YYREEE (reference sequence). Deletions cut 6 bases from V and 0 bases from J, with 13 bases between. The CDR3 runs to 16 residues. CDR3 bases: TGTGCCAGCACCAAAGCGGGGAACTCCTATAATTCACCCCTCCACTTT. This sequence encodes CASTKAGNSYNSPLHF.

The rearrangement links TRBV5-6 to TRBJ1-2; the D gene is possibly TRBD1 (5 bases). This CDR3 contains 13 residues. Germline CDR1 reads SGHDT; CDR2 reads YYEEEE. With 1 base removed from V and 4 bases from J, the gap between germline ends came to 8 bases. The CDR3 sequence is CASSLTGVYGYTF. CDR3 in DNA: TGTGCCAGCAGCTTGACAGGCGTCTATGGCTACACCTTC.

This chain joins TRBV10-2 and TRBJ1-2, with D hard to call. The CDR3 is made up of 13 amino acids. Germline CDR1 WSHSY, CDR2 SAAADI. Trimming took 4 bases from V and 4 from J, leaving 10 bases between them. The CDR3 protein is CASSASEIYGYTF. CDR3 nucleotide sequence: TGCGCCAGCAGTGCATCAGAAATCTATGGCTACACCTTC.

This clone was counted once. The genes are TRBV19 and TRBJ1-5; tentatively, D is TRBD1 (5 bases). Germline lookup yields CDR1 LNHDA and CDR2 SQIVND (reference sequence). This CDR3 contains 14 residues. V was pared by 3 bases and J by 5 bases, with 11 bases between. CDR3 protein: CASSIWGVDQPQHF. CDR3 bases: TGTGCCAGTAGTATTTGGGGGGTAGATCAGCCCCAGCATTTT. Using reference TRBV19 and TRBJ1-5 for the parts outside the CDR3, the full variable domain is DGGITQSPKYLFRKEGQNVTLSCEQNLNHDAMYWYRQDPGQGLRLIYYSQIVNDFQKGDIAEGYSVSREKKESFPLTVTSAQKNPTAFYLCASSIWGVDQPQHFGDGTRLSIL.